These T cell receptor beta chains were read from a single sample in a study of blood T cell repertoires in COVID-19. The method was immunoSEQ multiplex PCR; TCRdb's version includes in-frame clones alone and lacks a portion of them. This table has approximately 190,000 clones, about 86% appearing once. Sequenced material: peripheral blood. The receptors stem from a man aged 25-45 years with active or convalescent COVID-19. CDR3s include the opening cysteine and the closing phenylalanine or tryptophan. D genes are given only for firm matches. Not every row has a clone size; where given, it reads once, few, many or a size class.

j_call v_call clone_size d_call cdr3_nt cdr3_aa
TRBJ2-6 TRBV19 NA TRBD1 TGTGCCACTCGGGACAGGGGATCTGGGGCCAACGTCCTGACTTTC CATRDRGSGANVLTF
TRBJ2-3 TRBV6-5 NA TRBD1 TGTGCCAGTAACAGGGGGCTTGGCACAGATACGCAGTATTTT CASNRGLGTDTQYF
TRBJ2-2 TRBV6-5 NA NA TGTGCCAGCAAAACAGAGAACACCGGGGAGCTGTTTTTT CASKTENTGELFF
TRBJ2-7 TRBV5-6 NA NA TGTGCCAGCAGCTTGGGGAGACTACTTAGCTACGAGCAGTACTTC CASSLGRLLSYEQYF
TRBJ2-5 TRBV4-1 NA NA TGCGCCAGCAGCCCCGGCGACGGGGACCAAGAGACCCAGTACTTC CASSPGDGDQETQYF
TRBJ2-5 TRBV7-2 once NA TGTGCCAGCAGCTTATCACAGGGTCAAGAGACCCAGTACTTC CASSLSQGQETQYF
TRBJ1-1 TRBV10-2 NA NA TGCGCCAGCGCGCAGCTAGAAAACACTGAAGCTTTCTTT CASAQLENTEAFF
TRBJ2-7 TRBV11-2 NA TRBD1 TGTGCCAGCAGTTTGGGACAGCTTAGCTCCTACGAGCAGTACTTC CASSLGQLSSYEQYF
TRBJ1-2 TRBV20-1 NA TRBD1 TGCAGTGCTAGTCAGGGGGCTGGGGGCTATGGCTACACCTTC CSASQGAGGYGYTF
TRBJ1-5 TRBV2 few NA TGTGCCAGCAGTGAAGGGTCGGTTTTTCAGCCCCAGCATTTT CASSEGSVFQPQHF
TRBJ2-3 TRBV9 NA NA TGTGCCAGCAGCGTAGTGGGGGCTGGAGATACGCAGTATTTT CASSVVGAGDTQYF
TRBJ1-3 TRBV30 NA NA TGTGCCTGGAGTGTATCGGGGTTTGGAAACACCATATATTTT CAWSVSGFGNTIYF
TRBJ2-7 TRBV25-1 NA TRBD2 TGTGCCAGCAGTGAATCAATAACGGGAGGATCCTACGAGCAGTACTTC CASSESITGGSYEQYF
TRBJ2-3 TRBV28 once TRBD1 TGTGCCAGCAGTTTATTGCTAGGGGGCGGCCGAGATACGCAGTATTTT CASSLLLGGGRDTQYF
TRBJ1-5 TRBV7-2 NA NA TGTGCCAGCAGCTTAGGACACGGAGGTGGCAATCAGCCCCAGCATTTT CASSLGHGGGNQPQHF
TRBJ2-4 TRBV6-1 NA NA TGTGCCAGCAGTGAGGGCAGGGGTCCGGGAGCCAAAAACATTCAGTACTTC CASSEGRGPGAKNIQYF
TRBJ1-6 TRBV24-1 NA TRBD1 TGTGCCACCAGTGATTCCCGAAAGGGGGCGGATAATTCACCCCTCCACTTT CATSDSRKGADNSPLHF
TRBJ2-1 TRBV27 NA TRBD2 TGTGCCAGCAGCCTGTGGGGGAGGGATGAGCAGTTCTTC CASSLWGRDEQFF